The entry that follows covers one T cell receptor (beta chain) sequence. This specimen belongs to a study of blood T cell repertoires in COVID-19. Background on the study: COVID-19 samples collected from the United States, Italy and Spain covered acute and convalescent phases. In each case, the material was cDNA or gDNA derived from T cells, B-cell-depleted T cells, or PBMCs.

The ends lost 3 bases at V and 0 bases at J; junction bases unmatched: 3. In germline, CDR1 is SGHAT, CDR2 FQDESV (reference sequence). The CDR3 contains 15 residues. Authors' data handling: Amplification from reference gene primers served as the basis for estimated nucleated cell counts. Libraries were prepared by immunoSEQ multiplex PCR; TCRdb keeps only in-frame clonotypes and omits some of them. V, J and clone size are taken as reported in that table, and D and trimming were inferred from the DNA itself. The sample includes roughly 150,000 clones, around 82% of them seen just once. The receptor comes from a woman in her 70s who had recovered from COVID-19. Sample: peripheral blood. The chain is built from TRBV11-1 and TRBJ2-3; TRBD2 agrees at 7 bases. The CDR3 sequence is CASSFGGSSTDTQYF. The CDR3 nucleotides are TGTGCCAGCAGCTTTGGCGGGAGCAGCACAGATACGCAGTATTTT. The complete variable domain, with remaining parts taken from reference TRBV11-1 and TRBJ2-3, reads EAEVAQSPRYKITEKSQAVAFWCDPISGHATLYWYRQILGQGPELLVQFQDESVVDDSQLPKDRFSAERLKGVDSTLKIQPAELGDSAMYLCASSFGGSSTDTQYFGPGTRLTVL.